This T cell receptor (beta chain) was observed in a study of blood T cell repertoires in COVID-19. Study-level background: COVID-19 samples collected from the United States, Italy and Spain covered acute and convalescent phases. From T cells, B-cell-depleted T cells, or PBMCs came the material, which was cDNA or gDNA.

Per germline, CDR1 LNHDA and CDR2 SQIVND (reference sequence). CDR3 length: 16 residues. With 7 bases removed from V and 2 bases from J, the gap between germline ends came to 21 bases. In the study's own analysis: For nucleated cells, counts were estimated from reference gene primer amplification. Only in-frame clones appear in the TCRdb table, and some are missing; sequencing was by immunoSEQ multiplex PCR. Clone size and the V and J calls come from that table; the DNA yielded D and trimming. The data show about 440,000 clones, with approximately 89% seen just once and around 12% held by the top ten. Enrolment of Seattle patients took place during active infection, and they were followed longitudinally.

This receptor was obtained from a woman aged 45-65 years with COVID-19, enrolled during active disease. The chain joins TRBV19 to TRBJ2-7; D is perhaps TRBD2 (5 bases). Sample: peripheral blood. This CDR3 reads CASTLQAGLGTYEQYF. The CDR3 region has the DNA TGTGCCAGTACCCTGCAGGCGGGTCTAGGGACCTACGAGCAGTACTTC. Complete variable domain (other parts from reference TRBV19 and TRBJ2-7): DGGITQSPKYLFRKEGQNVTLSCEQNLNHDAMYWYRQDPGQGLRLIYYSQIVNDFQKGDIAEGYSVSREKKESFPLTVTSAQKNPTAFYLCASTLQAGLGTYEQYFGPGTRLTVT.